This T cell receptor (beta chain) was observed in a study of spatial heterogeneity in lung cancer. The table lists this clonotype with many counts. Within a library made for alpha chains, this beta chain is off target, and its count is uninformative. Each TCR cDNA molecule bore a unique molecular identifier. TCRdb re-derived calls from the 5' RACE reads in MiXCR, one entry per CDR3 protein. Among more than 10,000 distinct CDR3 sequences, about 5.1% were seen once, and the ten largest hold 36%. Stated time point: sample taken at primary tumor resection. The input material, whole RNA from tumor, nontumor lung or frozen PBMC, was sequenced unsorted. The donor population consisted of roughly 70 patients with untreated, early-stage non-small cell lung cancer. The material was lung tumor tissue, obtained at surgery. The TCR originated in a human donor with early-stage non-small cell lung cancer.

The CDR3 here is CASSLGTNPYGYTF. CDR3 in DNA: TGTGCCAGCAGTTTGGGGACCAACCCCTATGGCTACACCTTC. The chain uses TRBV12-3 or TRBV12-4 and TRBJ1-2; D may be TRBD1 (5 bases). V was cut by 3 bases and J by 4 bases, with 12 bases left in between. The CDR3 totals 14 residues.